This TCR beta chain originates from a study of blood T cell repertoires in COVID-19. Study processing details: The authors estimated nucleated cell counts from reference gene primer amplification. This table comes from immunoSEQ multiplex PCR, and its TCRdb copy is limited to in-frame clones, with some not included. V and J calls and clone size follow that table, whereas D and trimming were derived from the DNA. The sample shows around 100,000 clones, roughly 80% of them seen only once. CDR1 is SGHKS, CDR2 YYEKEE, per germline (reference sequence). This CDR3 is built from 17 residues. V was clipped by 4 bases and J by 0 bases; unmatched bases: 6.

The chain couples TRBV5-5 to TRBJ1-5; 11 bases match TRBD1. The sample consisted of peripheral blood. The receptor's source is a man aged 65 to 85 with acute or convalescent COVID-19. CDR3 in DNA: TGTGCCAGCAGCCGGACAGGGGGCCCTTATAGCAATCAGCCCCAGCATTTT. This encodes CASSRTGGPYSNQPQHF.